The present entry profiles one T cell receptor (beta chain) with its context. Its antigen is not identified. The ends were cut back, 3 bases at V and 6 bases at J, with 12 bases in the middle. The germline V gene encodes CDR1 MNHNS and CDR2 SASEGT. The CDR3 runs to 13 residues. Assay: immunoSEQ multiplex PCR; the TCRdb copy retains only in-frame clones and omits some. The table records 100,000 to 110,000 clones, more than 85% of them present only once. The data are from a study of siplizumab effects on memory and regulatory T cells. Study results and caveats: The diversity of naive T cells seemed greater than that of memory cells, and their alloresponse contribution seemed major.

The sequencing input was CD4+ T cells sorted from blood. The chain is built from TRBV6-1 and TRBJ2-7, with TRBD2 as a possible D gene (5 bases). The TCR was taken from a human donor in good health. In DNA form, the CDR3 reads TGTGCCAGCAGTGATTATTCCGGGGTCGAGCAGTACTTC. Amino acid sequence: CASSDYSGVEQYF.